The T cell receptor beta chain under discussion was sequenced for a study of cytomegalovirus exposure and HLA in healthy donors. Whole-study context: Both the roughly 120 validation repertoires and the roughly 640 first-cohort repertoires used the same platform, as reported by a later analysis.

There are 14 residues in the CDR3. V trimming: 8 bases; J trimming: 0 bases; junction bases outside the gene matches: 4. The germline V gene has CDR1 MNHNY and CDR2 SVGAGI (reference sequence). Whole-study findings and limits: There were 150 or so TCR beta chains listed as cytomegalovirus-associated.

This table comes from immunoSEQ multiplex PCR, and its TCRdb copy is limited to in-frame clones, with some not included. The sample holds approximately 270,000 clones, roughly 87% seen once. A word on this clone: The antigen remains undetermined.

The sequencing sample was made of PBMCs. The receptor's source is a man between 18 and 35 years old in good health and CMV-seropositive. The rearrangement links TRBV6-6 to TRBJ1-5; 7 bases line up with TRBD1. CDR3 nucleotides: TGTGCCAGCGGGACAGTCAATAGCAATCAGCCCCAGCATTTT. This sequence encodes CASGTVNSNQPQHF.